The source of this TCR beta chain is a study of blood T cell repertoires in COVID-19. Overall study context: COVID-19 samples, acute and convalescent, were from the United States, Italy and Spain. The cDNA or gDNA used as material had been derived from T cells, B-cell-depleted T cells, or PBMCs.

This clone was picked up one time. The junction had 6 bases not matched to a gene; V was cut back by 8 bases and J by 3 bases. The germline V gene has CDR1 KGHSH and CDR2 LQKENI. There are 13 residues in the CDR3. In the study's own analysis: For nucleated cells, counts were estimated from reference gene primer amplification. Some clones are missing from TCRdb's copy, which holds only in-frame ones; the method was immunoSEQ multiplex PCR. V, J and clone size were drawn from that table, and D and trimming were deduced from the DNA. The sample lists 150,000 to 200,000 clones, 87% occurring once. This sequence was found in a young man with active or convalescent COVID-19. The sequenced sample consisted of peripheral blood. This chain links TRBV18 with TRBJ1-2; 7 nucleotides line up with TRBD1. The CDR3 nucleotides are TGTGCCAGCCGATACAGGGGCTACTATGGCTACACCTTC. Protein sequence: CASRYRGYYGYTF.